The sequence of this T cell receptor beta chain was determined in a study of human T cells and chemical hapten exposure. TCRdb passed the RACE reads through MiXCR, listing each CDR3 protein once. The table includes around 120,000 distinct CDR3 sequences, approximately 9.9% detected once. The CDR3 spans 14 residues. With 4 bases removed from V and 0 bases from J, the gap between germline ends came to 10 bases. From germline, CDR1 is SGHRS and CDR2 YFSETQ. Time point of the sample: patch test 1, 2 weeks after DPC sensitization. The treatment here: therapeutic diphenylcyclopropenone sensitization with weekly scalp DPC.

The receptor's source is a woman in her thirties or forties with alopecia areata. Some clones in this sample may be carry-over from other donors' samples. The genes are TRBV5-1 and TRBJ1-1, with D tentatively TRBD1 (5 bases). The sample here was whole blood, taken in connection with sensitization to the hapten diphenylcyclopropenone (DPC). The DNA of the CDR3 is TGCGCCAGCAGCCCAGGACACGTGAACACTGAAGCTTTCTTT. It specifies CASSPGHVNTEAFF.